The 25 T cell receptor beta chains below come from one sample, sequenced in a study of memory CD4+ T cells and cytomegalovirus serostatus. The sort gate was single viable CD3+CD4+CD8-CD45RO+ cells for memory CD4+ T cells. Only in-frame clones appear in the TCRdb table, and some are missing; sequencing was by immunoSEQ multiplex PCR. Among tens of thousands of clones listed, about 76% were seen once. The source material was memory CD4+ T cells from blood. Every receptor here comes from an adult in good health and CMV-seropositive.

In DNA form, the CDR3 reads TGTGCCTGGAGTGTACGGCCGCGGGAGGTTGGCGAGCAGTACTTC. As protein: CAWSVRPREVGEQYF. The chain uses TRBV30 and TRBJ2-7, with 8 positions matching TRBD2. The V gene end was trimmed by 0 bases and the J gene end by 6 bases; junction bases not matched to a gene: 10. CDR1 GTSNPN and CDR2 SVGIG come from the germline V gene (reference sequence). This CDR3 has 15 residues. Looking up the rest from reference TRBV30 and TRBJ2-7 gives the full variable domain: SQTIHQWPATLVQPVGSPLSLECTVEGTSNPNLYWYRQAAGRGLQLLFYSVGIGQISSEVPQNLSASRPQDRQFILSSKKLLLSDSGFYLCAWSVRPREVGEQYFGPGTRLTVT.

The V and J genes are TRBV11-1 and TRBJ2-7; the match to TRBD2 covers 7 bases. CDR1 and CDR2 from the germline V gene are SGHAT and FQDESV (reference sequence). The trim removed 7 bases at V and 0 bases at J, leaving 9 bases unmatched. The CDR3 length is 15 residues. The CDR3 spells CASTNIGGSSYEQYF. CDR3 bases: TGTGCCAGCACCAACATCGGGGGGAGCTCCTACGAGCAGTACTTC.

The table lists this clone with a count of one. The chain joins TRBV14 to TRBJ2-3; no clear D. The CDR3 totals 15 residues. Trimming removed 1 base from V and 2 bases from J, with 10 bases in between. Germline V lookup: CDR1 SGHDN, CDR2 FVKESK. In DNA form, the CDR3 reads TGTGCCAGCAGCCAAGGGTCCTTACTCACAGATACGCAGTATTTT. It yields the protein CASSQGSLLTDTQYF.

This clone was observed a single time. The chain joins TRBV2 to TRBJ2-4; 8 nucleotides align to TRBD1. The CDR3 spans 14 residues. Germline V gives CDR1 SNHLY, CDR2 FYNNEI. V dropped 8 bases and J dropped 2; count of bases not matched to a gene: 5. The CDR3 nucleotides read TGTGCCAGCCGGGACAGGCTCTCCAAAAACATTCAGTACTTC. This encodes CASRDRLSKNIQYF.

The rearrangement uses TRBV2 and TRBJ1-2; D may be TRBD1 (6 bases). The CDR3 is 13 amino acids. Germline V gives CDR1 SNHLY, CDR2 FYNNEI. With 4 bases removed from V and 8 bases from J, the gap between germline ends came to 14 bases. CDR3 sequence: CASSVTGAGGYTF. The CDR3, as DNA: TGTGCCAGCAGTGTGACAGGAGCGGGGGGCTACACCTTC.

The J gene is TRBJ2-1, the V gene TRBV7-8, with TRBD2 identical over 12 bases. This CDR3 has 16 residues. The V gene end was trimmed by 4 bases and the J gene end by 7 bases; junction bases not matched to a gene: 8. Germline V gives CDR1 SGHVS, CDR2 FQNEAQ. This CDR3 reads CASSYPSGGGENEQFF. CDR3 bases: TGTGCCAGCAGCTACCCTAGCGGGGGGGGTGAGAATGAGCAGTTCTTC.

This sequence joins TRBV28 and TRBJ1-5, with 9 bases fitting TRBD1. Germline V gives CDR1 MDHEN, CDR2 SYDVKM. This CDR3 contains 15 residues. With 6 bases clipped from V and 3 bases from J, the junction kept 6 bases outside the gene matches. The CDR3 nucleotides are TGTGCCAGCAGACCGGGACAGGGTGACAATCAGCCCCAGCATTTT. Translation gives CASRPGQGDNQPQHF. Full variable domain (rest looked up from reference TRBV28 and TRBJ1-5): DVKVTQSSRYLVKRTGEKVFLECVQDMDHENMFWYRQDPGLGLRLIYFSYDVKMKEKGDIPEGYSVSREKKERFSLILESASTNQTSMYLCASRPGQGDNQPQHFGDGTRLSIL.

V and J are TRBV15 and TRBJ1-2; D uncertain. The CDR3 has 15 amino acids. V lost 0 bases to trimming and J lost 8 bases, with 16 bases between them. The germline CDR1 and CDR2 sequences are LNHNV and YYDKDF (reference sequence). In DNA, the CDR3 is TGTGCCACCAGCAGAGAGGAACTATCCTCTTCCGGCTACACCTTC. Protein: CATSREELSSSGYTF.

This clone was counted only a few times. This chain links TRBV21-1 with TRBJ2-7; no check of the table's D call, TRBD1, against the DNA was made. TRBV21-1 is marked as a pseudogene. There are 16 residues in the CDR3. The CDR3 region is CASSKQLLHDIYEQYF. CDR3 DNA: TGTGCCAGCAGCAAGCAGCTCCTCCACGACATCTACGAGCAGTACTTC.

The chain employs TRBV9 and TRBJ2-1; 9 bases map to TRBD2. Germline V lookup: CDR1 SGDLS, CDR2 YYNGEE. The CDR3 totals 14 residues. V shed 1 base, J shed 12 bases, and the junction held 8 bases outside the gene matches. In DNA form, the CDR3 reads TGTGCCAGCAGCGTAACGACTAGCGGTACTCCGCAGTTCTTC. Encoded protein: CASSVTTSGTPQFF. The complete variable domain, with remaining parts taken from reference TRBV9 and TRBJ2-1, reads DSGVTQTPKHLITATGQRVTLRCSPRSGDLSVYWYQQSLDQGLQFLIQYYNGEERAKGNILERFSAQQFPDLHSELNLSSLELGDSALYFCASSVTTSGTPQFFGPGTRLTVL.

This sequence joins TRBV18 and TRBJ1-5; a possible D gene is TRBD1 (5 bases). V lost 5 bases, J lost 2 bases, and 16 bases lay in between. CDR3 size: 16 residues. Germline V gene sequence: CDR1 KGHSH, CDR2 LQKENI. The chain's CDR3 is CASSIGQLGGNQPQHF. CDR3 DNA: TGTGCCAGCTCAATCGGACAACTAGGGGGCAATCAGCCCCAGCATTTT.

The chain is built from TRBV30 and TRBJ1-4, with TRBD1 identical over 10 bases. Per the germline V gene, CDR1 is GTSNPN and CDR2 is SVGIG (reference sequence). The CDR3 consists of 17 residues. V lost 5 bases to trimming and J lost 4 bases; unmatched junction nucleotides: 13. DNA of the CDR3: TGTGCCTGGGGGACAGGGGTCTACCCCGGGGATAATGAAAAACTGTTTTTT. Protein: CAWGTGVYPGDNEKLFF.

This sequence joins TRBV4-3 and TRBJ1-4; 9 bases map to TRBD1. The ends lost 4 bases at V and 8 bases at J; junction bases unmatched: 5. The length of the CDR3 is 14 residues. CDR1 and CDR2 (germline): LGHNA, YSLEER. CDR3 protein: CASSPDRGNEKLFF. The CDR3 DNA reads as TGCGCCAGCAGCCCGGACAGGGGCAACGAAAAACTGTTTTTT.

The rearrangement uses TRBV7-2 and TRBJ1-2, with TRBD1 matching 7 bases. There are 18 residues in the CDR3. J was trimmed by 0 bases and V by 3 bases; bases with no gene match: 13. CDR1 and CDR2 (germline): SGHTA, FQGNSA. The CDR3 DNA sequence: TGTGCCAGCAGCTTGAGGGGGACCACAGGGGTTACTAACTATGGCTACACCTTC. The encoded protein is CASSLRGTTGVTNYGYTF.

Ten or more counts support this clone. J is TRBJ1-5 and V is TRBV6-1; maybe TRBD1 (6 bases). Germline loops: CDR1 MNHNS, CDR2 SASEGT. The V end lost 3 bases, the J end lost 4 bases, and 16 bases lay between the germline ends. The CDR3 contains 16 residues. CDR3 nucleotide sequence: TGTGCCAGCAGTGATACAGGGCTTGGAGAAAATCAGCCCCAGCATTTT. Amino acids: CASSDTGLGENQPQHF.

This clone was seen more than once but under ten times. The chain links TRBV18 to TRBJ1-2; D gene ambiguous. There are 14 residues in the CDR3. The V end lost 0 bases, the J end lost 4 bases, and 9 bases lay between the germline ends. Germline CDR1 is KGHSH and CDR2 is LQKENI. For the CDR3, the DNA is TGTGCCAGCTCACCACCGGTCCAGAGCTATGGCTACACCTTC. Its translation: CASSPPVQSYGYTF.

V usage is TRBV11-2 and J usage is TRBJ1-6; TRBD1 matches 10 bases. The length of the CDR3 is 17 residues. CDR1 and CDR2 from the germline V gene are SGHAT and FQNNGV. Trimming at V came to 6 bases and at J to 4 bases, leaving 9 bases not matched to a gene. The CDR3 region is CASSSTTGGRYNSPLHF. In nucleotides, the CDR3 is TGTGCCAGCAGTTCGACGACAGGGGGCCGGTATAATTCACCCCTCCACTTT.

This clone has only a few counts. The CDR3 DNA follows: TGTGCCAGCAGTGACACCGGTCTGTCTAATGAAAAACTGTTTTTT. This gives the protein CASSDTGLSNEKLFF. The J gene is TRBJ1-4, the V gene TRBV28; D remains unclear. CDR3 size: 15 residues. V gave up 5 bases and J gave up 3 bases, with 13 bases separating them. Germline V lookup: CDR1 MDHEN, CDR2 SYDVKM.

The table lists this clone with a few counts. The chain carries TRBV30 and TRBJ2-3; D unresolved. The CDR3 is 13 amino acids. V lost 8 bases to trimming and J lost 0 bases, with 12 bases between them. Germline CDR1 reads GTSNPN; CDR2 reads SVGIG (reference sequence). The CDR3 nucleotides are TGTGCCAAGCAAACTGGTAGCACAGATACGCAGTATTTT. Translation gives CAKQTGSTDTQYF.

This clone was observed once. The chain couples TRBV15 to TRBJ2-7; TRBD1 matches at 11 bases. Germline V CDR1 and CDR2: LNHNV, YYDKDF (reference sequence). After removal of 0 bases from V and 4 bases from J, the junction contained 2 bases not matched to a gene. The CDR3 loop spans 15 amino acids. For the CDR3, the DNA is TGTGCCACCAGCAGAGATAGGGACAGGGGGTACGAGCAGTACTTC. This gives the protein CATSRDRDRGYEQYF.

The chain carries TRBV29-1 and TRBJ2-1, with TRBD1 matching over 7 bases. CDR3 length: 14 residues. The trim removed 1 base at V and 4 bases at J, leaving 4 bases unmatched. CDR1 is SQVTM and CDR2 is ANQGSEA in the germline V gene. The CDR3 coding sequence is TGCAGCGTTGAAGGTAGGGGGCATTACAATGAGCAGTTCTTC. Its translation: CSVEGRGHYNEQFF.

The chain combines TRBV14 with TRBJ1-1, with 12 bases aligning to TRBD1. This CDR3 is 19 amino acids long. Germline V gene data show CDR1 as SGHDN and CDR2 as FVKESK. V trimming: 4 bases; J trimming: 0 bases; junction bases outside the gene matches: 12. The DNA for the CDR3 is TGTGCCAGCAGCCCGAATCCGGGACAGGGGGCGAAGGTGAACACTGAAGCTTTCTTT. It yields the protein CASSPNPGQGAKVNTEAFF.

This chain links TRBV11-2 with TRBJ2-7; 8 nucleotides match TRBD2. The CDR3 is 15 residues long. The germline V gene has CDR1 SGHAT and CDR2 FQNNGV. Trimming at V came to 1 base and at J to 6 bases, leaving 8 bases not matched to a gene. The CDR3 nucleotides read TGTGCCAGCAGCTTAGGTGTAGCGGGAATAGTCGAGCAGTACTTC. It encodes CASSLGVAGIVEQYF.

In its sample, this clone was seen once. The chain's CDR3 is CASRKLGAQIGELFF. In DNA form, the CDR3 reads TGTGCCAGCAGAAAGTTGGGGGCCCAGATTGGCGAGCTGTTTTTT. The chain uses TRBV6-5 and TRBJ2-2, with TRBD1 as a possible D gene (6 bases). V gave up 6 bases and J gave up 11 bases, with 22 bases separating them. Germline lookup yields CDR1 MNHEY and CDR2 SVGAGI. The CDR3 spans 15 residues.

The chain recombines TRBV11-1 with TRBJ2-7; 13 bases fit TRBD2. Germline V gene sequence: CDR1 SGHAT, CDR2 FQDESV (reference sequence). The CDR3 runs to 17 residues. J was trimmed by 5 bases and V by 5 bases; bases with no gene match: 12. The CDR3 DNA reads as TGTGCCAGCAGCCCGGCCCCTACTAGCGGGAGGGCCCACGAGCAGTACTTC. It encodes CASSPAPTSGRAHEQYF.